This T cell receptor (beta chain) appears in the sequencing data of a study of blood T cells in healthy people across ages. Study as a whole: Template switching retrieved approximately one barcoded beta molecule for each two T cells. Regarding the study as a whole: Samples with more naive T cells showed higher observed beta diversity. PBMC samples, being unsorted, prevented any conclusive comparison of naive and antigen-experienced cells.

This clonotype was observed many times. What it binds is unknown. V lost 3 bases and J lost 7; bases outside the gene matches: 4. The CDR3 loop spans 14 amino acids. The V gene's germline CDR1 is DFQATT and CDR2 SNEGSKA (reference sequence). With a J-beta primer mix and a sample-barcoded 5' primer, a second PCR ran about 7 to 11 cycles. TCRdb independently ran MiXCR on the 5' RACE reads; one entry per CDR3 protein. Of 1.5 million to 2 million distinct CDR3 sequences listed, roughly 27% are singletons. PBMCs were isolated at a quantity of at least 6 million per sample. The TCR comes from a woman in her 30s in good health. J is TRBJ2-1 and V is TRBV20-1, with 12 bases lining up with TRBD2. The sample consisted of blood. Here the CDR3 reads CSASRLAGGNEQFF. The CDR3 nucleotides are TGCAGTGCTAGTAGGCTAGCGGGGGGGAATGAGCAGTTCTTC.